This T cell receptor (beta chain) was retrieved from a study of T cell repertoires in cytomegalovirus infection. Study as a whole: In public TCR beta signatures, there were indications of both CMV infection and matching HLA type. Findings of the study overall: Using cumulative public TCR beta family frequency, the authors identified those who carried CMV together with the relevant HLA. HLA-C-restricted CMV-specific TCR beta clonotypes were dominant in the ex vivo response.

About this clonotype itself: The target antigen is unknown.

TCRdb passed the reads through MiXCR, listing each CDR3 protein once. This table holds 150,000 to 190,000 distinct CDR3 sequences, around 22% found once. The CDR3 has 12 amino acids. Trimming shortened V by 10 bases and J by 10 bases, and 17 bases separated the two germline ends. In germline, CDR1 is MDHEN, CDR2 SYDVKM. The sample consisted of PBMCs. This chain connects TRBV28 to TRBJ2-1; D is possibly TRBD1 or TRBD2 (5 bases each). This TCR was recovered from a human donor in good health (CMV status not recorded). Some clones in this sample may be carry-over from other donors' samples. CDR3 sequence reads: CATNLRDGEQFF. As DNA, the CDR3 is TGTGCCACCAATCTCCGGGACGGAGAGCAGTTCTTC.